The entry that follows covers one T cell receptor beta chain sequence. Its recognized antigen is unknown. No much larger clone exists at a distance of one base, and base qualities are not known. These data come from a study of cytomegalovirus exposure and HLA in healthy donors (dated by TCRdb to the late 2010s). For the wider study: A later analysis indicated that the 130 or so validation repertoires were generated on the platform also employed for the 650 to 850 repertoires of the first cohort. The study aimed to test whether signatures of past pathogen exposure could be identified by cataloging public T cell receptors. In addition to the first cohort of 666 subjects, a separate validation cohort of 100 to 150 different subjects was used. High-throughput TCR immunosequencing, statistical association of individual TCRs with disease status, and machine learning were combined to predict cytomegalovirus infection status.

Counted from cysteine to phenylalanine, this CDR3 has 13 amino acids. Only the CDR3 DNA stays, 39 bases, in frame from base 1. Trimming takes 4 bases from V and 7 bases from J, and the germline ends sit 15 bases apart. Via the germline V gene, CDR1 is SGHRS and CDR2 YFSETQ. The library was made by the immunoSEQ multiplex PCR assay. Turning to the authors' computational methods: A statistical classification framework was built to diagnose cytomegalovirus status from the catalog of TCR beta chain sequences. The table was pulled from immuneACCESS by TCRdb, which kept in-frame rearrangements only. Such tables lose some clones; where checked, under half of the loss comes from unresolved V genes, and the rest has no known cause. Clone size and the V and J calls come from that table; the DNA yielded D and trimming. This sample has roughly 330,000 clones in its table, and about 85% of those were observed once. More than 0.9% of the sample is taken by the ten largest.

The donors belonged to the validation cohort of about 110 subjects, which was separate from the roughly 700-subject first cohort. General study outcomes and caveats: The classifier was reported to diagnose cytomegalovirus status with high specificity and sensitivity in both the original and validation cohorts. In the study, about 150 TCR beta chains were listed as associated with cytomegalovirus. The authors suggested that the approach could potentially be extended to other disease states and immunological phenotypes. All 120 repertoires were used to score co-occurrence in the validation cohort in a later analysis, because that analysis had no HLA typing for the cohort. Subsequent analysis determined that TCRs grouped into clusters in the first cohort also showed a tendency toward co-occurrence across the 120 validation repertoires, and 90% to 95% of cluster scores exceeded 0. Most TCR sequences were observed very rarely across donors, whereas some public TCRs were present in many individuals. Three of the identified cytomegalovirus-associated TCR beta chains were confirmed in vitro to be specific for cytomegalovirus antigens.

This chain joins TRBV5-1 to TRBJ2-7; a tentative D call is TRBD1 (6 bases match). The receptor was isolated from a woman in her 30s in good health and CMV-seropositive. The sample consisted of PBMCs. The DNA is as follows: TGCGCCAGCAGCACTAGTACAGGGTTGGAGCAGTACTTC. This yields the protein CASSTSTGLEQYF.